Listed below are T cell receptor beta chains from one sample, sequenced in a study of T-cell memory formation after mild COVID-19. TCRdb reprocessed the 5' RACE reads via MiXCR and lists one record per CDR3 protein. Of roughly 310,000 distinct CDR3 sequences in the sample, less than 20% were seen once. Material: PBMCs or a T cell subset sorted from them (not recorded which). These receptors all come from a man younger than 30 who had mild COVID-19 (a few samples of this study predate the infection). Cell type and time point are not known. Each CDR3 is given with its conserved first and last residue. The listing skips clone size in some rows; elsewhere it reads once, few, many or a size class.

>many|TRBV7-9
CASSGKGTAYSYNEQFF
>few|TRBV9
CASSDGLYTDTQYF
>-|TRBV5-1
CASSPGPTSGETQYF
>-|TRBV5-1
CASSLDARAGVGNEQFF
>-|TRBV29-1
CSALGTGTYEQYF
>few|TRBV6-5
CASSYGLATEAFF
>few|TRBV5-1
CASSLQGFDYGYTF
>few|TRBV20-1
CSARDHIKGAVGELFF
>few|TRBV11-2
CASSPWGGGGTGDEQFF
>-|TRBV7-2
CASSLVGGYSYEQYF
>few|TRBV12-5
CASGQGETGTDTQYF
>few|TRBV7-3
CASSLLSGGRDTQYF
>-|TRBV6-1
CASLSGDSYNEQFF
>few|TRBV4-3
CASSQELIGDRGDTEAFF
>-|TRBV11-2
CASSFSGVNEQFF
>few|TRBV9
CASSVGDRTWRGYTF
>few|TRBV5-1
CASSQGRAVGTDTQYF
>few|TRBV11-2
CASSLVRPRDTEAFF
>-|TRBV4-1
CASSQDSAWGQRVGGYTF
>-|TRBV5-5
CASQGGGVRETQYF
>few|TRBV7-2
CASSFGTYGYTF
>-|TRBV20-1
CSARDDSGVEGSDTDTQYF
>-|TRBV7-3
CASKGGQGNTEAFF
>-|TRBV7-9
CASSLNGGILGTEAFF
>few|TRBV9
CASSTTGSVAGELFF
>few|TRBV29-1
CSARTSGYQETQYF
>few|TRBV24-1
CATSDLRGPDTQYF
>few|TRBV10-2
CASSAQSFQPQHF
>-|TRBV5-1
CASSLGLRDSGGIQHF
>few|TRBV5-5
CASSHDAAGRRGYTF
>-|TRBV2
CASRSDSYSNQPQHF
>many|TRBV11-2
CASSLGYRNEQFF
>-|TRBV5-6
CASSLFGATGYTF
>many|TRBV9
CASSETPDPSYGYTF
>-|TRBV5-1
CASSRRLESEKLFF
>few|TRBV7-9
CASSPSDRGDSYEQYF
>-|TRBV12-3/TRBV12-4
CASSWRSSAFF
>many|TRBV24-1
CATSDSLAGNEQFF
>many|TRBV19
CASSTPRDRGGDTQYF
>-|TRBV7-9
CASSFSARTEAFF
>few|TRBV6-5
CASSYFSGRNQETQYF
>-|TRBV7-9
CASSPADRGLDGYTF
>many|TRBV5-1
CASSLDRAGANVLTF
>few|TRBV6-5
CASSYSSTGTDTQYF
>few|TRBV24-1
CATSERWTASSAQYF
>-|TRBV15
CATSRRVKSYNEQFF
>many|TRBV5-6
CASSFQGANEQFF
>many|TRBV5-1
CASSLGRTQETQYF
>few|TRBV20-1
CSATWGSDTQYF
>few|TRBV5-1
CASSKENTEAFF
>few|TRBV4-3
CASSLPPGLAGEGAGELFF
>few|TRBV9
CASSVGGTGGNTIYF
>-|TRBV20-1
CGVEAGANVLTF
>many|TRBV21-1
CASWADGNQPQHF
>-|TRBV6-2/TRBV6-3
CASSYQVQGANEQFF
>-|TRBV2
CASNREYTDTQYF
>few|TRBV4-1
CATSERGGNQETQYF
>few|TRBV5-1
CASSLIWEGDNEQFF